The 9 T cell receptor beta chains listed next were all sequenced from one sample in a study of blood T cell repertoires in COVID-19. Produced via immunoSEQ multiplex PCR; TCRdb's table is partial and in-frame only. The sample holds 65,000 to 75,000 clones, roughly 81% seen once. Input material: peripheral blood. Receptors originate from a man older than 75 with acute or convalescent COVID-19.

There are a few counts of this clone. The J gene is TRBJ1-2, the V gene TRBV23-1; D gene uncertain. TRBV23-1 belongs to the ORF category, with a function that is uncertain. There are 11 residues in the CDR3. Trimming removed 6 bases at V and 0 bases at J, with 2 bases between. The CDR3 is CASSTNYGYTF. The CDR3 DNA sequence: TGCGCCAGCAGCACTAACTATGGCTACACCTTC.

The chain joins TRBV11-3 to TRBJ1-3; no clear D. The CDR3 is made up of 14 amino acids. The germline V gene encodes CDR1 SGHNT and CDR2 YENEEA. With 2 bases removed from V and 0 bases from J, the gap between germline ends came to 5 bases. The CDR3 is CASSLRASGNTIYF. For the CDR3, the DNA is TGTGCCAGCAGCTTAAGAGCCTCTGGAAACACCATATATTTT.

This clone has only one observation. J is TRBJ2-1 and V is TRBV18; TRBD1 matches 7 bases. Unmatched junction bases numbered 4, after V lost 4 bases and J lost 7 bases. The CDR3 has 13 amino acids. CDR1 and CDR2 (germline): KGHSH, LQKENI. The DNA for the CDR3 is TGTGCCAGCTCACAGGGACAGCGAAATGAGCAGTTCTTC. The encoded protein is CASSQGQRNEQFF.

This clone was seen a few times. The chain joins TRBV29-1 to TRBJ1-3, with TRBD1 matching 9 bases. Trimming removed 6 bases from V and 4 bases from J; junction bases left unmatched: 7. CDR1 and CDR2 (germline): SQVTM, ANQGSEA. This CDR3 spans 14 amino acids. The DNA of the CDR3 is TGCAGCGTGAGCAACAGGGGGCTCGGAAACACCATATATTTT. Residues: CSVSNRGLGNTIYF.

The CDR3 DNA reads as TGTGCCAGCAGCTTTCGTAGGGCGGGGGAGACCCAGTACTTC. This sequence encodes CASSFRRAGETQYF. This chain uses TRBV7-2 with TRBJ2-5; D is perhaps TRBD2 (6 bases). V was shortened by 3 bases and J by 5 bases, with 13 bases between the two germline ends. CDR1 is SGHTA and CDR2 is FQGNSA in the germline V gene. The length of the CDR3 is 14 residues.

The chain employs TRBV7-2 and TRBJ2-7; tentatively, D is TRBD1 (6 bases). Deletions cut 5 bases from V and 0 bases from J, with 14 bases between. Germline V gene lookup returns CDR1 SGHTA and CDR2 FQGNSA. The CDR3 spans 15 residues. CDR3 sequence: CASSQMGAGSYEQYF. The CDR3 coding sequence is TGTGCCAGCAGCCAAATGGGGGCCGGCTCCTACGAGCAGTACTTC.

The V and J genes are TRBV18 and TRBJ1-4; 7 bases map to TRBD1. Germline V gene data show CDR1 as KGHSH and CDR2 as LQKENI. This CDR3 spans 15 amino acids. Losses at the gene ends were 4 bases for V and 7 bases for J; bases not matched to a gene: 9. The CDR3: CASSRQGQSGEKLFF. The CDR3 nucleotides are TGTGCCAGCTCACGACAGGGACAATCGGGTGAAAAACTGTTTTTT.

The rearrangement links TRBV7-2 to TRBJ1-5, with D perhaps matching TRBD1 (5 bases). The germline V gene has CDR1 SGHTA and CDR2 FQGNSA. CDR3 length: 15 amino acids. Trimming removed 7 bases from V and 3 bases from J, with 16 bases in between. The DNA for the CDR3 is TGTGCCAGCAACAGCTTCCAGGGTTTCAATCAGCCCCAGCATTTT. It encodes CASNSFQGFNQPQHF.

The chain uses TRBV7-9 and TRBJ1-1; D possibly corresponds to TRBD1 (6 bases). Deletions cut 1 base from V and 4 bases from J, with 10 bases between. The germline CDR1 and CDR2 sequences are SEHNR and FQNEAQ (reference sequence). This CDR3 spans 14 amino acids. The CDR3 region has the DNA TGTGCCAGCAGCTTAGACAGGGACGGCACTGAAGCTTTCTTT. Residues: CASSLDRDGTEAFF.